This T cell receptor (beta chain) was captured by sequencing in a study of cytomegalovirus exposure and HLA in healthy donors. Notes on this clone: Its antigen remains unidentified.

Some clones are missing from TCRdb's copy, which holds only in-frame ones; the method was immunoSEQ multiplex PCR. This table holds about 160,000 clones, about 86% found once. Study observations and caveats: The study put about 180 TCR beta chains on its list as cytomegalovirus-associated. Clusters of TCRs from the first cohort tended to co-occur in the roughly 120 validation repertoires (as a later analysis found). Reports credit the classifier with highly specific, highly sensitive diagnosis of cytomegalovirus status.

Germline-derived CDR1 and CDR2 are LNHDA and SQIVND (reference sequence). The CDR3 covers 14 residues. The J segment lost 8 bases and the V segment lost 6 bases, leaving 12 bases of the junction unmatched. Sequencing was done on a sample of PBMCs. The chain carries TRBV19 and TRBJ1-2, with 7 bases matching TRBD1. The TCR sequence derives from a woman under 30 in good health and CMV-seronegative. CDR3 amino acids: CASRGDRDSRGYTF. CDR3 in DNA: TGTGCCAGTAGGGGGGATCGGGACAGCCGAGGCTACACCTTC.